This TCR beta chain was recorded in a study of blood T cell repertoires in COVID-19. Original data processing: Amplification of reference gene primers provided the estimated nucleated cell counts. TCRdb's copy holds only in-frame clones and misses some; the assay was immunoSEQ multiplex PCR. The V and J calls and clone size were taken over from that table, and D and trimming were inferred from the DNA. This table has over 150,000 clones, approximately 82% appearing once. This CDR3 contains 15 residues. Between the trimmed V and J ends, which lost 1 base and 0 bases, there was a span of 8 bases. Germline values: CDR1 WNHNN, CDR2 SYGVQD (reference sequence). Everyone who took part was roughly 18 to 89 years old, and they came from about 25 US areas. Participants were placed into cohorts based on the clinical history they reported. In Cohort 3, a recovered donor had either two negative PCRs, clearance, or symptom resolution.

A single count supports this clone. The clonotype originates from a woman between 50 and 59 years old who had recovered from COVID-19. Sequenced sample: PBMCs or T cells enriched from blood (not recorded which). V is TRBV10-1 and J is TRBJ2-3; perhaps TRBD2 as D (6 bases). CDR3 sequence (DNA): TGCGCCAGCAGTGAGTTGCGGGGCAGCACAGATACGCAGTATTTT. Its protein is CASSELRGSTDTQYF.